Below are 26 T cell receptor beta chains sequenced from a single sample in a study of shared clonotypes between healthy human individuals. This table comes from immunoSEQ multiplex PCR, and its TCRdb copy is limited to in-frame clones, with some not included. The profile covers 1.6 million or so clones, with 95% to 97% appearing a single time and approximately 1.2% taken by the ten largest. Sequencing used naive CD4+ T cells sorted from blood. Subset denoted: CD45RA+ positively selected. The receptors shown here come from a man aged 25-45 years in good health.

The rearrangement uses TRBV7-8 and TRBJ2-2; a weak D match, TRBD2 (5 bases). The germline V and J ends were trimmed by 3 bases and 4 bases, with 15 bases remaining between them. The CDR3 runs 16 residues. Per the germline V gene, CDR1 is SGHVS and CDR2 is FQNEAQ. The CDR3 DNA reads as TGTGCCAGCAGCTTGTGGACTTCCCCAAGCACCGGGGAGCTGTTTTTT. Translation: CASSLWTSPSTGELFF.

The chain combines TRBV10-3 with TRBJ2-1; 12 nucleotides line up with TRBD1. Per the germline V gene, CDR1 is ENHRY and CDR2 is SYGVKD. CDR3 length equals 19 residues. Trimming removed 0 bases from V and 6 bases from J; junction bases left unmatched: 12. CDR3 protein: CAISESWDRGQSSRNEQFF. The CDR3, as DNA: TGTGCCATCAGTGAGTCATGGGACAGGGGGCAATCATCGCGCAATGAGCAGTTCTTC.

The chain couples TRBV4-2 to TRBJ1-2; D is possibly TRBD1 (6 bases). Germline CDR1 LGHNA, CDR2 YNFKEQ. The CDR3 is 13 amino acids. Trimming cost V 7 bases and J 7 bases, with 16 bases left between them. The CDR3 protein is CASNPGAGGGYTF. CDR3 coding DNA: TGTGCCAGCAATCCGGGGGCGGGTGGTGGCTACACCTTC.

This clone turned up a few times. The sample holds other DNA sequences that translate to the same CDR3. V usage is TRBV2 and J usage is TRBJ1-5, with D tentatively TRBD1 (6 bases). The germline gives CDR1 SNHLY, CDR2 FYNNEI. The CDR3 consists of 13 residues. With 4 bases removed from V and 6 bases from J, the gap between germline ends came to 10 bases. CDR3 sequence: CASSGQGTQPQHF. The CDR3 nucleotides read TGTGCCAGCAGTGGGCAGGGGACTCAGCCCCAGCATTTT.

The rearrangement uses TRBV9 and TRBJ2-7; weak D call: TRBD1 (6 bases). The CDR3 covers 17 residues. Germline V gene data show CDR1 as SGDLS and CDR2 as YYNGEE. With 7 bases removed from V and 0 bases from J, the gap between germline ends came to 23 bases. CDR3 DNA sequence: TGTGCCAGCGCTCAGGGGCTAGCCGCAAATCCCTCCTACGAGCAGTACTTC. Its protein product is CASAQGLAANPSYEQYF.

The CDR3, as DNA: TGTGCCCGACCTCCCGGGAGGACCGCGGAGGAGCAGTACTTC. Protein: CARPPGRTAEEQYF. This sequence joins TRBV28 and TRBJ2-7; 7 bases are shared with TRBD2. CDR3 length: 14 residues. Per germline, CDR1 MDHEN and CDR2 SYDVKM. J gave up 7 bases and V 11 bases, and 17 bases lay outside the gene matches.

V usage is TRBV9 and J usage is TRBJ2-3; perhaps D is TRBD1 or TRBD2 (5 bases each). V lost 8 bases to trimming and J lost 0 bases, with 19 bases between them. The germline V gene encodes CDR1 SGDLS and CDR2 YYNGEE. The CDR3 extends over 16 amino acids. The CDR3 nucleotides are TGTGCCAGTATACCCGTTAGAGGGGCCAGCACAGATACGCAGTATTTT. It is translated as CASIPVRGASTDTQYF.

CDR3 sequence (DNA): TGCGCCAGCAGCTTAGGGCCAGGGACCTACAATGAGCAGTTCTTC. This encodes CASSLGPGTYNEQFF. This rearrangement joins TRBV5-1 to TRBJ2-1; D is possibly TRBD1 (5 bases). There are 15 residues in the CDR3. Germline-derived CDR1 and CDR2 are SGHRS and YFSETQ. V lost 2 bases, J lost 2 bases, and 11 bases lay in between.

The CDR3 reads CAISDVQIYEQYF. CDR3 nucleotides: TGTGCCATCAGTGATGTACAGATCTACGAGCAGTACTTC. The genes are TRBV10-3 and TRBJ2-7; D gene unclear. V was trimmed by 3 bases and J by 3 bases, leaving 9 bases between them. CDR3 size: 13 residues. CDR1 ENHRY and CDR2 SYGVKD come from the germline V gene.

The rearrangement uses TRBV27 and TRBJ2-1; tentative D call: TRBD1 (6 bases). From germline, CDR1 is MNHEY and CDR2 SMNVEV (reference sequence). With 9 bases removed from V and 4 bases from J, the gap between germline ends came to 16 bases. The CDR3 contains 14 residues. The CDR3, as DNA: TGTGCCAGGGGGACACCCGAAAATTACAATGAGCAGTTCTTC. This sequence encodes CARGTPENYNEQFF.

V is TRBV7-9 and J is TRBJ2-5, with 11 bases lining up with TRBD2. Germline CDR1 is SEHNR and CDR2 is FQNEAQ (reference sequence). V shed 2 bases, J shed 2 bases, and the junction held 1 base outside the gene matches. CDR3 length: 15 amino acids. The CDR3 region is CASSLWTSGQETQYF. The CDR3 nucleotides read TGTGCCAGCAGCTTATGGACTAGCGGGCAAGAGACCCAGTACTTC. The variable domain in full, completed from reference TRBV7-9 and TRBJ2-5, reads DTGVSQNPRHKITKRGQNVTFRCDPISEHNRLYWYRQTLGQGPEFLTYFQNEAQLEKSRLLSDRFSAERPKGSFSTLEIQRTEQGDSAMYLCASSLWTSGQETQYFGPGTRLLVL.

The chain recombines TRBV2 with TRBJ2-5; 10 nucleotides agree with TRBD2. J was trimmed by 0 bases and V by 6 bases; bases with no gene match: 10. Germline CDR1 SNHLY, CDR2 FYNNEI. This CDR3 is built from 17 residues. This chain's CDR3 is CASRRPGLAPYQETQYF. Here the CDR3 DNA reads TGTGCCAGCAGGAGACCGGGACTAGCGCCGTACCAAGAGACCCAGTACTTC.

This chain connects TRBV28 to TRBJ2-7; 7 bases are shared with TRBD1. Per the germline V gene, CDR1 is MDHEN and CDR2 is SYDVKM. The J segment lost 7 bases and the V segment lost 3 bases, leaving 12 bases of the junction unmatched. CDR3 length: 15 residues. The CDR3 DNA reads TGTGCCAGCAGTTTCACACAACAGGGGATGGGTGAGCAGTACTTC. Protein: CASSFTQQGMGEQYF.

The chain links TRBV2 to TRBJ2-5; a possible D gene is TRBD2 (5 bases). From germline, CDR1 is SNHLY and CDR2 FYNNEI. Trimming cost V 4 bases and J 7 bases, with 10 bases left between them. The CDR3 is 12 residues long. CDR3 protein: CASSVAYGTQYF. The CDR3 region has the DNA TGTGCCAGCAGTGTAGCGTATGGGACCCAGTACTTC.

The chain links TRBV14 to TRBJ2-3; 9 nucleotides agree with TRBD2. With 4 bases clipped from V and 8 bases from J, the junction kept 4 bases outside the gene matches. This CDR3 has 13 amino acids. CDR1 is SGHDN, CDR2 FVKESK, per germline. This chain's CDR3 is CASSRGRDSTQYF. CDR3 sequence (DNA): TGTGCCAGCAGCCGCGGGAGGGACAGTACGCAGTATTTT. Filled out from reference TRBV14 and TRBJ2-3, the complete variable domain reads EAGVTQFPSHSVIEKGQTVTLRCDPISGHDNLYWYRRVMGKEIKFLLHFVKESKQDESGMPNNRFLAERTGGTYSTLKVQPAELEDSGVYFCASSRGRDSTQYFGPGTRLTVL.

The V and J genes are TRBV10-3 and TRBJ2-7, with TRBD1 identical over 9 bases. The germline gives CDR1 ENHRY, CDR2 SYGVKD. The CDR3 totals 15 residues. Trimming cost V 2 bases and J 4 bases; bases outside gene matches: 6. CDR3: CAISEPAGTGYEQYF. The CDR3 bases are TGTGCCATCAGTGAGCCTGCCGGGACAGGGTACGAGCAGTACTTC.

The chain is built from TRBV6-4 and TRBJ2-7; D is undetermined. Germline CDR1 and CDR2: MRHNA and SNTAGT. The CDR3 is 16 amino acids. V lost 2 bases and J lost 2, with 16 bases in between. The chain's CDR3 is CASSDKGRGYPYEQYF. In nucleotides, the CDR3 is TGTGCCAGCAGTGACAAAGGCAGAGGATATCCCTACGAGCAGTACTTC.

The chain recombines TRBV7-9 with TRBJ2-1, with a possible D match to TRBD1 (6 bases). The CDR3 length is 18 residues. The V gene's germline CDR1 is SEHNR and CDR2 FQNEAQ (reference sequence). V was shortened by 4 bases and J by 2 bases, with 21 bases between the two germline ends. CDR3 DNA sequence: TGTGCCAGCAGCTCACACCCCGGACAGAACGCACCCTACAATGAGCAGTTCTTC. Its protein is CASSSHPGQNAPYNEQFF.

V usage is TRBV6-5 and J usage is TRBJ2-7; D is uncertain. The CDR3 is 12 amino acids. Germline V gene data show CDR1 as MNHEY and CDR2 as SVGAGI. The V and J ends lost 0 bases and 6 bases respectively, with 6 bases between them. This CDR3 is CASSYSPGEQYF. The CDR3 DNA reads TGTGCCAGCAGTTACTCGCCTGGCGAGCAGTACTTC.

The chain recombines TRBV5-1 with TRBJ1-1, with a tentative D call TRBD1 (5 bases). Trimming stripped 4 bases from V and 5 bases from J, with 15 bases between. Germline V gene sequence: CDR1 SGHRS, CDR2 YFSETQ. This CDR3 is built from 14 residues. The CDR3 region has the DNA TGCGCCAGCAGCACAAGGGGAACGGAAACTGAAGCTTTCTTT. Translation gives CASSTRGTETEAFF.

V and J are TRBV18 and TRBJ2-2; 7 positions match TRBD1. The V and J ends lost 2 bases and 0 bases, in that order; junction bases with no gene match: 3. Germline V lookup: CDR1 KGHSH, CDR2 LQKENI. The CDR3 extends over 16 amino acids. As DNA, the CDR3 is TGTGCCAGCTCACCAATCCAGGGGGCGAACACCGGGGAGCTGTTTTTT. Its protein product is CASSPIQGANTGELFF.

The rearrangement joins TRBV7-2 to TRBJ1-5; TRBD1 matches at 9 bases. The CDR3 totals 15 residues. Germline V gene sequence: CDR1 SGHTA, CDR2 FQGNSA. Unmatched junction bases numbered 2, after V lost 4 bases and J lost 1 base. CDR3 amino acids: CASSWGQGSNQPQHF. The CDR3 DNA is TGTGCCAGCAGCTGGGGACAGGGAAGCAATCAGCCCCAGCATTTT.

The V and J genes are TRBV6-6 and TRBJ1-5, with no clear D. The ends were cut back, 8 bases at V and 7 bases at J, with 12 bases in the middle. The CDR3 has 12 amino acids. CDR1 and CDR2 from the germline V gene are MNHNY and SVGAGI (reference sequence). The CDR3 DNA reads TGTGCCAGCGAGAGCGATCACCAGCCCCAGCATTTT. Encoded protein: CASESDHQPQHF.

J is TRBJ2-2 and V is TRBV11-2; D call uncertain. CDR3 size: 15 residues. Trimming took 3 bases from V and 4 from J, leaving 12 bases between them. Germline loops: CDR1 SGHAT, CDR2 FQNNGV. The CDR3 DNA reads TGTGCCAGCAGCTTGGGTTCTTGGGTCACCGGGGAGCTGTTTTTT. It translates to CASSLGSWVTGELFF.

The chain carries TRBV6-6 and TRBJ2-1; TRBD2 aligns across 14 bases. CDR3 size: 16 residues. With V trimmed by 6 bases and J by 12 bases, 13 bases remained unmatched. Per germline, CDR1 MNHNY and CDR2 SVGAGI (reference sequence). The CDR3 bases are TGTGCCAGCAGAAGACTAGCGGGAGGGCCGGGAGGGGGGCAGTTCTTC. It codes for CASRRLAGGPGGGQFF.

The CDR3 DNA is TGCAGCGTTGGCGGGTCTAGCACAGATACGCAGTATTTT. This codes for CSVGGSSTDTQYF. The chain links TRBV29-1 to TRBJ2-3; a weak D match, TRBD2 (5 bases). Deletions cut 4 bases from V and 0 bases from J, with 8 bases between. CDR1 is SQVTM, CDR2 ANQGSEA, per germline. CDR3 length equals 13 residues.